This T cell receptor (beta chain) is from a study of regulatory T cells in long-lasting Graves disease. At least ten counts were recorded for this clonotype. The antigen is undetermined. Study-wide points: TRBV28, TRBJ1-2 and TRBJ2-5 were segments that persistent disease favored. Persistent patients had more shared public clonotypes (under 3,000) than new patients (about 900).

Specified time point: newly diagnosed GD, antithyroid drugs for less than 3 months. With RNA extracted from PBMCs as input, the TCR library was made. The CDR3 contains 12 residues. CDR1 is SGHTA, CDR2 FQGNSA, per germline. V dropped 4 bases and J dropped 7 bases, with 10 bases sitting between them. Relying on iRepertoire HTBI primers and Arm-PCR of CDR3 regions, the team built TCR beta libraries. Original processing methods: Looking across samples, the authors found 55 to 70 TRBV and 14 TRBJ segments. Using its own MiXCR run on the multiplex PCR reads, TCRdb lists one record per CDR3 protein. These V and J calls derive from TCRdb rather than the authors' analysis. The sample holds over 400,000 distinct CDR3 sequences, 14% seen once. These records were also assigned to another study, of T cells in Graves' hyperthyroidism and ophthalmopathy.

This receptor was obtained from a woman between 50 and 59 years old with Graves disease. V usage is TRBV7-2 and J usage is TRBJ2-5; D not resolved. The sequencing here drew on peripheral blood mononuclear cells (PBMCs), taken at new diagnosis, from a patient treated with antithyroid drugs. CDR3: CASSSLVLTQYF. In DNA, the CDR3 is TGTGCCAGCAGCTCCCTAGTTCTGACCCAGTACTTC.